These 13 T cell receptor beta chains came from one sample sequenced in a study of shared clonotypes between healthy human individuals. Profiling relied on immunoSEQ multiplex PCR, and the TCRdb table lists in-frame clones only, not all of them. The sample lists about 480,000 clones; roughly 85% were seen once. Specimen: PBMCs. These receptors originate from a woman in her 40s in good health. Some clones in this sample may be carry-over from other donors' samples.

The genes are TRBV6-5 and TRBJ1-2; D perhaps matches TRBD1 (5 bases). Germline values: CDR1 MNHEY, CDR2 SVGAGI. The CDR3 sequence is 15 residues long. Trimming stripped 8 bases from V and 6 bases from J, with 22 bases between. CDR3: CASALGPLFPNGYTF. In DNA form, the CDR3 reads TGTGCCAGCGCTCTGGGACCACTTTTTCCAAATGGCTACACCTTC.

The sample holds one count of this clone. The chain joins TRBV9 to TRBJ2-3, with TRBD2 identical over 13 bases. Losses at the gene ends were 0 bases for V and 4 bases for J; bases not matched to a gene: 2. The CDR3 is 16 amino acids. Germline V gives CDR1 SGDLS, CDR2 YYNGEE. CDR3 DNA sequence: TGTGCCAGCAGCGTAGCAGGACTAGCGGGAGCAGATACGCAGTATTTT. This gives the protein CASSVAGLAGADTQYF. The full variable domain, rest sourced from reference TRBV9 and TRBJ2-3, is DSGVTQTPKHLITATGQRVTLRCSPRSGDLSVYWYQQSLDQGLQFLIQYYNGEERAKGNILERFSAQQFPDLHSELNLSSLELGDSALYFCASSVAGLAGADTQYFGPGTRLTVL.

CDR3 sequence: CASSVVGAANTGELFF. CDR3 nucleotides: TGTGCCAGCAGCGTAGTCGGGGCCGCGAACACCGGGGAGCTGTTTTTT. The chain links TRBV9 to TRBJ2-2; D possibly uses TRBD1 or TRBD2 (5 bases each). With 0 bases removed from V and 0 bases from J, the gap between germline ends came to 9 bases. Germline CDR1 is SGDLS and CDR2 is YYNGEE. This CDR3 contains 16 residues.

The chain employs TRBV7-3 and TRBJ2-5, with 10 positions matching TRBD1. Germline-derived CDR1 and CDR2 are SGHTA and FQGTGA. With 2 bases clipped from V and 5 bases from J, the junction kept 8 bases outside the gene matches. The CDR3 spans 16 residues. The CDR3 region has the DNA TGTGCCAGCAGCTTACGAGGGACAGGGGTGCAGGAGACCCAGTACTTC. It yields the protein CASSLRGTGVQETQYF.

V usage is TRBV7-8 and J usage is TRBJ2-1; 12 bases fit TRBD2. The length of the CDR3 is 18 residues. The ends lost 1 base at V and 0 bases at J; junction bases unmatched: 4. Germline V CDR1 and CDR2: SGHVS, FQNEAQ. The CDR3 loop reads CASSLGLAGASSYNEQFF. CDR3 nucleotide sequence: TGTGCCAGCAGCTTAGGACTAGCGGGGGCCAGCTCCTACAATGAGCAGTTCTTC.

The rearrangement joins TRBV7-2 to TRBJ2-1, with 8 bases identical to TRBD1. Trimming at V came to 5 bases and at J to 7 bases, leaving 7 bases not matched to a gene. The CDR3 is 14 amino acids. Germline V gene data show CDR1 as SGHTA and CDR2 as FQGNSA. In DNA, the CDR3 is TGTGCCAGCAGCCAGGGGGCCCTAGGGAATGAGCAGTTCTTC. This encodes CASSQGALGNEQFF.

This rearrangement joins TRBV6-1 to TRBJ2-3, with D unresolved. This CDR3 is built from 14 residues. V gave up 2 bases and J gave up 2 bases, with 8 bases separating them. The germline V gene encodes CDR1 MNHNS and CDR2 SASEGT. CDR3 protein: CASSEFYDTDTQYF. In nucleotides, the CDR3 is TGTGCCAGCAGTGAATTCTATGACACAGATACGCAGTATTTT.

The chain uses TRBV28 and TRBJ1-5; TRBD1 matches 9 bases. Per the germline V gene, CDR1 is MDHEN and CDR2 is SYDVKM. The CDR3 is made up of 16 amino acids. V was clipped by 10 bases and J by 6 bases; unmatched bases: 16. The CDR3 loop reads CATQTGGRGGIQPQHF. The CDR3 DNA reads TGTGCCACCCAGACAGGGGGAAGAGGGGGGATTCAGCCCCAGCATTTT.

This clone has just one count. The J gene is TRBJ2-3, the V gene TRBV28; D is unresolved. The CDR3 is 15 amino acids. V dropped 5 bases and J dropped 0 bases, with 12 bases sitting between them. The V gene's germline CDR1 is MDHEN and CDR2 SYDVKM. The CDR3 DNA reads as TGTGCCAGCAGTAAACAGCGCACTAGCACAGATACGCAGTATTTT. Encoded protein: CASSKQRTSTDTQYF.

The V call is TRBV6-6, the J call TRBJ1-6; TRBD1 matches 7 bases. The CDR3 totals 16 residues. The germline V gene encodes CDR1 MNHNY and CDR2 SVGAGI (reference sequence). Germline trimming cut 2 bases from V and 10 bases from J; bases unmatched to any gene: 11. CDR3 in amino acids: CASSYTNDRAGSPLHF. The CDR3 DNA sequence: TGTGCCAGCAGTTACACGAATGACAGGGCCGGGTCACCCCTCCACTTT.

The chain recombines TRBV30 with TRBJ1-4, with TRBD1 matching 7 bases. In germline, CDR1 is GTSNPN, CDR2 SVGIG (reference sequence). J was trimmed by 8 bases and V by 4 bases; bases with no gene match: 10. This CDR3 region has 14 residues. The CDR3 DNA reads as TGTGCCTGGACCAACAGGGGAAATTCGGAAAAACTGTTTTTT. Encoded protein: CAWTNRGNSEKLFF.

The CDR3 here is CSVERGSMSDTQYF. In DNA form, the CDR3 reads TGCAGCGTTGAGAGAGGGTCTATGAGTGATACGCAGTATTTT. V gene TRBV29-1 combines with J gene TRBJ2-3, with a possible D match to TRBD2 (5 bases). The CDR3 runs to 14 residues. Trimming took 3 bases from V and 6 from J, leaving 16 bases between them. Germline CDR1 reads SQVTM; CDR2 reads ANQGSEA.

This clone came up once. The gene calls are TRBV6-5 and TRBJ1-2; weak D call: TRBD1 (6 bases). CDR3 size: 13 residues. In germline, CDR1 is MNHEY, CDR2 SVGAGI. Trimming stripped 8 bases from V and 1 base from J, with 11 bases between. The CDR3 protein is CASATGFNYGYTF. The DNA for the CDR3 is TGTGCCAGCGCTACAGGGTTTAACTATGGCTACACCTTC.